Listed below are T cell receptor beta chains from one sample, sequenced in a study of blood T cell repertoires in COVID-19. The method was immunoSEQ multiplex PCR; TCRdb's version includes in-frame clones alone and lacks a portion of them. Here the sample spans 330,000 or so clones, approximately 89% being singletons. Input material: peripheral blood. The source of these receptors is a woman aged 55 to 70 with COVID-19, enrolled during active disease. The CDR3 runs from the conserved cysteine through the conserved F or W. Fields, in order: CDR3 DNA, CDR3 protein, V gene, J gene, clone size, D gene. The D gene is left open where the match is weak. Some rows have no size entry. The others give once, few or many, or a class for an expanded clone.

CDR3nt: TGTGCCAGCAGTTTATCTAGCGGGGGGGCCGGGTCCAAAAACATTCAGTACTTC
CDR3aa: CASSLSSGGAGSKNIQYF
v_gene: TRBV27
j_gene: TRBJ2-4
abundance: -
d_gene: TRBD2

CDR3nt: TGTGCCAGCAGTTCCCTCGGGACACCGAACTATGGCTACACCTTC
CDR3aa: CASSSLGTPNYGYTF
v_gene: TRBV28
j_gene: TRBJ1-2
abundance: once
d_gene: -

CDR3nt: TGTGCCAGCAGTGAGACGCGGTGGTTGTACTTC
CDR3aa: CASSETRWLYF
v_gene: TRBV2
j_gene: TRBJ2-7
abundance: -
d_gene: -

CDR3nt: TGCGCCAGCCGGTGGGGGGTGTTTAGCACAGATACGCAGTATTTT
CDR3aa: CASRWGVFSTDTQYF
v_gene: TRBV5-1
j_gene: TRBJ2-3
abundance: -
d_gene: -

CDR3nt: TGTGCCAGCAGTGCAAGTACAGGGGGGAGGACAGATACGCAGTATTTT
CDR3aa: CASSASTGGRTDTQYF
v_gene: TRBV6-1
j_gene: TRBJ2-3
abundance: -
d_gene: TRBD1

CDR3nt: TGTGCCAGCAGCTTAACGGCGAACACTGAAGCTTTCTTT
CDR3aa: CASSLTANTEAFF
v_gene: TRBV7-3
j_gene: TRBJ1-1
abundance: -
d_gene: -

CDR3nt: TGCGCCAGCAGCCCATTGCCAGGGGAGGGATCCTACAATGAGCAGTTCTTC
CDR3aa: CASSPLPGEGSYNEQFF
v_gene: TRBV5-1
j_gene: TRBJ2-1
abundance: -
d_gene: -

CDR3nt: TGTGCCAGCAGCTTAGGGACAGGGTTCAACACTGAAGCTTTCTTT
CDR3aa: CASSLGTGFNTEAFF
v_gene: TRBV7-8
j_gene: TRBJ1-1
abundance: -
d_gene: TRBD1

CDR3nt: TGCAGCGTCGATCTGGGACAGGGAGCAGTTGAAAAACTGTTTTTT
CDR3aa: CSVDLGQGAVEKLFF
v_gene: TRBV29-1
j_gene: TRBJ1-4
abundance: -
d_gene: TRBD1

CDR3nt: TGTGCCAGCTCACCATCTAAGGGGGTGGTCGGTGAAAAACTGTTTTTT
CDR3aa: CASSPSKGVVGEKLFF
v_gene: TRBV18
j_gene: TRBJ1-4
abundance: -
d_gene: -

CDR3nt: TGCGCCAGCAGCCACTCACTAGCGGGTGCCCAGGGTGAGCAGTTCTTC
CDR3aa: CASSHSLAGAQGEQFF
v_gene: TRBV4-1
j_gene: TRBJ2-1
abundance: once
d_gene: TRBD2

CDR3nt: TGTGCCAGCTTGGACAGCGCCAACACTGAAGCTTTCTTT
CDR3aa: CASLDSANTEAFF
v_gene: TRBV28
j_gene: TRBJ1-1
abundance: -
d_gene: -

CDR3nt: TGTGCCAGCAGCTCCCTACTTCTTGGGGCCAACGTCCTGACTTTC
CDR3aa: CASSSLLLGANVLTF
v_gene: TRBV7-9
j_gene: TRBJ2-6
abundance: -
d_gene: -

CDR3nt: TGTGCCAGCAGCCTGGGCCCCACTGAAGCTTTCTTT
CDR3aa: CASSLGPTEAFF
v_gene: TRBV3-1/TRBV3-2
j_gene: TRBJ1-1
abundance: once
d_gene: -

CDR3nt: TGCGCCAGCAGCTGGACGCCCCCGGGGAACGGCTACACCTTC
CDR3aa: CASSWTPPGNGYTF
v_gene: TRBV5-1
j_gene: TRBJ1-2
abundance: -
d_gene: -

CDR3nt: TGTGCCAGCAGCCAAGAATCACAGGGCAATCAGCCCCAGCATTTT
CDR3aa: CASSQESQGNQPQHF
v_gene: TRBV3-1/TRBV3-2
j_gene: TRBJ1-5
abundance: -
d_gene: -

CDR3nt: TGTGCCAGCAGTTACACGACAGGGGCACAGTATGGCTACACCTTC
CDR3aa: CASSYTTGAQYGYTF
v_gene: TRBV6-5
j_gene: TRBJ1-2
abundance: once
d_gene: TRBD1

CDR3nt: TGTGCCAGCAGCTCCCCGGGACACTTAAGCTCCTACGAGCAGTACTTC
CDR3aa: CASSSPGHLSSYEQYF
v_gene: TRBV5-5
j_gene: TRBJ2-7
abundance: -
d_gene: -

CDR3nt: TGCGCCAGCAGCCAGCAGGGGCTGAACACTGAAGCTTTCTTT
CDR3aa: CASSQQGLNTEAFF
v_gene: TRBV4-1
j_gene: TRBJ1-1
abundance: -
d_gene: -

CDR3nt: TGTGCCAGCAACCTTAGGGGGAGCGAAACAAACACAGATACGCAGTATTTT
CDR3aa: CASNLRGSETNTDTQYF
v_gene: TRBV2
j_gene: TRBJ2-3
abundance: -
d_gene: -

CDR3nt: TGTGCCAGTAGGCTCGGGACAGCCTCTGGAAACACCATATATTTT
CDR3aa: CASRLGTASGNTIYF
v_gene: TRBV19
j_gene: TRBJ1-3
abundance: -
d_gene: TRBD1

CDR3nt: TGTGCCAGTAGGTTGGACAGGGGGCACGAAAAACTGTTTTTT
CDR3aa: CASRLDRGHEKLFF
v_gene: TRBV19
j_gene: TRBJ1-4
abundance: -
d_gene: TRBD1

CDR3nt: TGTGCCAGCAGTTCGACAGCTATGAACACTGAAGCTTTCTTT
CDR3aa: CASSSTAMNTEAFF
v_gene: TRBV28
j_gene: TRBJ1-1
abundance: -
d_gene: -

CDR3nt: TGTGCCAGCAGCCAAGCCTCAGGGGGCGCGTCACGGGGCTACACCTTC
CDR3aa: CASSQASGGASRGYTF
v_gene: TRBV3-1/TRBV3-2
j_gene: TRBJ1-2
abundance: -
d_gene: TRBD1

CDR3nt: TGTGCCAGCAGCTTGTCGGGAACGGCCGATACGCAGTATTTT
CDR3aa: CASSLSGTADTQYF
v_gene: TRBV5-4
j_gene: TRBJ2-3
abundance: -
d_gene: -

CDR3nt: TGCGCCAGCAGTGAAAGCCCAAGCACAGATACGCAGTATTTT
CDR3aa: CASSESPSTDTQYF
v_gene: TRBV10-1
j_gene: TRBJ2-3
abundance: -
d_gene: -

CDR3nt: TGCGCCAGCAGCTTGTTAGCGAGCTCCTACAATGAGCAGTTCTTC
CDR3aa: CASSLLASSYNEQFF
v_gene: TRBV5-1
j_gene: TRBJ2-1
abundance: -
d_gene: -

CDR3nt: TGTGCCAGCAGCCCCGCACAGGGGGCTGAAGCTTTCTTT
CDR3aa: CASSPAQGAEAFF
v_gene: TRBV2
j_gene: TRBJ1-1
abundance: -
d_gene: TRBD1

CDR3nt: TGTGCCAGCAGCCCTTCTTATAGCAATCAGCCCCAGCATTTT
CDR3aa: CASSPSYSNQPQHF
v_gene: TRBV7-2
j_gene: TRBJ1-5
abundance: -
d_gene: -

CDR3nt: TGTGCCAGCAGCTTCGGAGACTTACTCCGGCAGTACTTC
CDR3aa: CASSFGDLLRQYF
v_gene: TRBV11-2
j_gene: TRBJ2-7
abundance: -
d_gene: -

CDR3nt: TGTGCCAGCAGCTCCCGGGACTACCCCTTTAATGAGCAGTTCTTC
CDR3aa: CASSSRDYPFNEQFF
v_gene: TRBV14
j_gene: TRBJ2-1
abundance: -
d_gene: TRBD2

CDR3nt: TGTGCCAGCATTCATCAGCCGGGGACTGAAGCTTTCTTT
CDR3aa: CASIHQPGTEAFF
v_gene: TRBV12-3/TRBV12-4
j_gene: TRBJ1-1
abundance: -
d_gene: -

CDR3nt: TGTGCCACCACCCGGAGGGAGGGCACTGAAGCTTTCTTT
CDR3aa: CATTRREGTEAFF
v_gene: TRBV18
j_gene: TRBJ1-1
abundance: -
d_gene: -

CDR3nt: TGTGCCAACGGACTAGCGGGGGGTGCAGATACGCAGTATTTT
CDR3aa: CANGLAGGADTQYF
v_gene: TRBV5-4
j_gene: TRBJ2-3
abundance: -
d_gene: TRBD2

CDR3nt: TGTGCCAGCAGTTATAATCTAGCGGGGGGCAACTCTGGGGCCAACGTCCTGACTTTC
CDR3aa: CASSYNLAGGNSGANVLTF
v_gene: TRBV28
j_gene: TRBJ2-6
abundance: few
d_gene: TRBD2

CDR3nt: TGTGCCAGCAGCCCCGTGGGGCCTAATGAAAAACTGTTTTTT
CDR3aa: CASSPVGPNEKLFF
v_gene: TRBV28
j_gene: TRBJ1-4
abundance: -
d_gene: -

CDR3nt: TGTGCCAGCAGCTTACAGGGGTCTTATGAAAAACTGTTTTTT
CDR3aa: CASSLQGSYEKLFF
v_gene: TRBV11-2
j_gene: TRBJ1-4
abundance: -
d_gene: -

CDR3nt: TGTGCCAGCAGCTTAGGGCTAGCGGGGGCTGATACGCAGTATTTT
CDR3aa: CASSLGLAGADTQYF
v_gene: TRBV11-3
j_gene: TRBJ2-3
abundance: -
d_gene: TRBD2

CDR3nt: TGTGCCACATATGGACACCAACCAATCTACGAGCAGTACTTC
CDR3aa: CATYGHQPIYEQYF
v_gene: TRBV28
j_gene: TRBJ2-7
abundance: -
d_gene: -

CDR3nt: TGTGCCAGCAGTTTATACGAGACTGAAGCTTTCTTT
CDR3aa: CASSLYETEAFF
v_gene: TRBV28
j_gene: TRBJ1-1
abundance: -
d_gene: -

CDR3nt: TGTGCCAGCAGCGCCGACGGACAGGTCGGAGGGGCTAACACTGAAGCTTTCTTT
CDR3aa: CASSADGQVGGANTEAFF
v_gene: TRBV9
j_gene: TRBJ1-1
abundance: -
d_gene: TRBD1

CDR3nt: TGTGCCAGCAGCGTCGCAGGGGGAGGAGATGGCTACACCTTC
CDR3aa: CASSVAGGGDGYTF
v_gene: TRBV7-8
j_gene: TRBJ1-2
abundance: once
d_gene: TRBD1

CDR3nt: TGTGCCAGCAGGGCCCTAGGAACAGGGACCGGCTACACCTTC
CDR3aa: CASRALGTGTGYTF
v_gene: TRBV28
j_gene: TRBJ1-2
abundance: once
d_gene: -

CDR3nt: TGTGCCATAACAGGGGATCCTGAAGCTTTCTTT
CDR3aa: CAITGDPEAFF
v_gene: TRBV6-5
j_gene: TRBJ1-1
abundance: -
d_gene: TRBD1

CDR3nt: TGCGCCAGCTCAAGGCTAGGGGACACCGGGGAGCTGTTTTTT
CDR3aa: CASSRLGDTGELFF
v_gene: TRBV5-1
j_gene: TRBJ2-2
abundance: -
d_gene: -

CDR3nt: TGCGCCAGCAGCCAATCACAGGGGAAGGCAAATGAGCAGTTCTTC
CDR3aa: CASSQSQGKANEQFF
v_gene: TRBV4-1
j_gene: TRBJ2-1
abundance: few
d_gene: TRBD1

CDR3nt: TGTGCCAGCTGTAGACAGGCGAGCTCCTACAATGAGCAGTTCTTC
CDR3aa: CASCRQASSYNEQFF
v_gene: TRBV6-6
j_gene: TRBJ2-1
abundance: -
d_gene: -

CDR3nt: TGCGCCAGCAGCCGCGGGGAAGGTGATGAAAAACTGTTTTTT
CDR3aa: CASSRGEGDEKLFF
v_gene: TRBV5-1
j_gene: TRBJ1-4
abundance: -
d_gene: -

CDR3nt: TGTGCCAGCAGCTTGTTGCGGTTGAACTATGGCTACACCTTC
CDR3aa: CASSLLRLNYGYTF
v_gene: TRBV5-6
j_gene: TRBJ1-2
abundance: -
d_gene: -

CDR3nt: TGTGCCAGCGGAAGCCTCGGACAGGGAAAAGAGACCCAGTACTTC
CDR3aa: CASGSLGQGKETQYF
v_gene: TRBV6-5
j_gene: TRBJ2-5
abundance: few
d_gene: TRBD1

CDR3nt: TGCGCCAGCAGCCTGCAACAGTTGAATGAAAAACTGTTTTTT
CDR3aa: CASSLQQLNEKLFF
v_gene: TRBV4-1
j_gene: TRBJ1-4
abundance: -
d_gene: -

CDR3nt: TGTGCCAGTAGTCTGGGGCTTGATTCACCCCTCCACTTT
CDR3aa: CASSLGLDSPLHF
v_gene: TRBV19
j_gene: TRBJ1-6
abundance: few
d_gene: -

CDR3nt: TGTGCCAGCAGTGACCGGGACAGGGGGCGCGTTCAGCCCCAGCATTTT
CDR3aa: CASSDRDRGRVQPQHF
v_gene: TRBV6-1
j_gene: TRBJ1-5
abundance: -
d_gene: TRBD1

CDR3nt: TGCGCCAGCAGCTCCCTAGCGGGGGGCGGGGAGACCCAGTACTTC
CDR3aa: CASSSLAGGGETQYF
v_gene: TRBV5-1
j_gene: TRBJ2-5
abundance: -
d_gene: TRBD2

CDR3nt: TGTGCCATCAGTGAGCCGCTAAGGAACACTGAAGCTTTCTTT
CDR3aa: CAISEPLRNTEAFF
v_gene: TRBV10-3
j_gene: TRBJ1-1
abundance: -
d_gene: -